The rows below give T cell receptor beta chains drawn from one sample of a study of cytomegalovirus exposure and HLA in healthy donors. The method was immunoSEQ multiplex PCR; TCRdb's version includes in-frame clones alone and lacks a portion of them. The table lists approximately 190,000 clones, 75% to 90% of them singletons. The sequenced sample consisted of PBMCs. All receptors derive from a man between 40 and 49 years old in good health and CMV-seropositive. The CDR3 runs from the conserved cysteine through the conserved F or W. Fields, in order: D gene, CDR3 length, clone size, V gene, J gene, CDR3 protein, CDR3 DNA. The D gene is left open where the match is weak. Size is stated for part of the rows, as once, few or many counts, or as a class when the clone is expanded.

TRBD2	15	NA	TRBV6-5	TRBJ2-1	CASSPGTSGTEEQFF	TGTGCCAGCAGTCCCGGGACTAGCGGGACGGAGGAGCAGTTCTTC
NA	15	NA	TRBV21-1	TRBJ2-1	CASSRISQGGNEQFF	TGTGCCAGCAGCCGGATTTCGCAGGGGGGCAATGAGCAGTTCTTC
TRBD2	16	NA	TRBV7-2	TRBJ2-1	CASSSGGTSSYNEQFF	TGTGCCAGCAGCTCGGGGGGGACTAGCTCCTACAATGAGCAGTTCTTC
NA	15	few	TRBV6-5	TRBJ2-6	CASSYSGSGANVLTF	TGTGCCAGCAGTTACTCAGGGAGCGGGGCCAACGTCCTGACTTTC
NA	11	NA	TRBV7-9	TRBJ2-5	CASRSSETQYF	TGTGCCAGCAGGTCGTCTGAGACCCAGTACTTC
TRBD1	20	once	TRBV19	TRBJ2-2	CASSIGQGDPTLTGTGELFF	TGTGCCAGTAGTATAGGACAGGGGGACCCGACGCTGACAGGCACCGGGGAGCTGTTTTTT
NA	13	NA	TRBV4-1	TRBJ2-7	CASSQAPAYEQYF	TGCGCCAGCAGCCAAGCGCCAGCCTACGAGCAGTACTTC
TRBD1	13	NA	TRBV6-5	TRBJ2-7	CASRQGSSYEQYF	TGTGCCAGTCGACAGGGGTCCTCCTACGAGCAGTACTTC
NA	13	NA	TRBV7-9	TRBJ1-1	CASSYSLNTEAFF	TGTGCCAGCAGCTACAGCCTGAACACTGAAGCTTTCTTT
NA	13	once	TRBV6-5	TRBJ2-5	CASSYSVRVEQYF	TGTGCCAGCAGTTACTCGGTCAGGGTGGAGCAGTACTTC
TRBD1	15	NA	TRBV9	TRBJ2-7	CASSPAGTGPYEQYF	TGTGCCAGCAGCCCTGCCGGGACAGGGCCCTACGAGCAGTACTTC
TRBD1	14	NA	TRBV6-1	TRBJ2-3	CASSRTGGIDTQYF	TGTGCCAGCAGTCGGACAGGGGGGATTGATACGCAGTATTTT
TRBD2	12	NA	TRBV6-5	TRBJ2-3	CASRRGTDTQYF	TGTGCCAGCAGGCGGGGGACAGATACGCAGTATTTT
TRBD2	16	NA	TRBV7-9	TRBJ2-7	CSSSPTLAGGSYEQYF	TGTTCCAGCAGCCCAACCCTAGCGGGGGGCTCCTACGAGCAGTACTTC
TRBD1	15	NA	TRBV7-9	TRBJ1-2	CASSPSGTGNYGYTF	TGTGCCAGCAGCCCCTCCGGGACAGGGAATTATGGCTACACCTTC
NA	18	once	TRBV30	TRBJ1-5	CAGRSMSGPPESNQPQHF	TGTGCCGGGAGGAGTATGTCCGGTCCCCCCGAGAGCAATCAGCCCCAGCATTTT
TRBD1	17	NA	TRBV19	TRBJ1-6	CASSIAGQGAGYSPLHF	TGTGCCAGTAGTATAGCAGGACAGGGGGCAGGTTATTCACCCCTCCACTTT
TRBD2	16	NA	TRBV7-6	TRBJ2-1	CASSRLERGAYNEQFF	TGTGCCAGCAGCCGCCTTGAGCGGGGGGCATACAATGAGCAGTTCTTC
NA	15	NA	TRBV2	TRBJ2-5	CASSEDRVKLETQYF	TGTGCCAGCAGTGAAGACAGGGTGAAGCTGGAGACCCAGTACTTC
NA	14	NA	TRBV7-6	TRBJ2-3	CASRVGSGTDTQYF	TGTGCCAGCAGGGTGGGCTCCGGAACAGATACGCAGTATTTT
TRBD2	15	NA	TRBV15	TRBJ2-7	CATSRGTSGGHEQYF	TGTGCCACCAGCAGAGGGACTAGCGGGGGCCACGAGCAGTACTTC
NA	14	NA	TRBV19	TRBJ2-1	CASSPPGLLREQFF	TGTGCCAGTAGTCCCCCTGGACTGTTACGGGAGCAGTTCTTC
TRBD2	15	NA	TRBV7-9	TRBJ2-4	CASSPSGIAKNIQYF	TGTGCCAGCAGCCCTAGCGGTATAGCCAAAAACATTCAGTACTTC
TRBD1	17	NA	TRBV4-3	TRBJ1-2	CASSQGAGGSSDYGYTF	TGCGCCAGCAGCCAAGGGGCAGGGGGCAGTTCGGACTATGGCTACACCTTC
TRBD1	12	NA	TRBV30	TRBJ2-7	CAWNQGQGEQYF	TGTGCCTGGAACCAAGGACAGGGGGAGCAGTACTTC
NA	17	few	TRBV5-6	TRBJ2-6	CASSLRSGGSGANVLTF	TGTGCCAGCAGCTTGCGGTCAGGAGGATCTGGGGCCAACGTCCTGACTTTC
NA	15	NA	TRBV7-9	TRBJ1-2	CASSTPGHQNYGYTF	TGTGCCAGCAGCACACCGGGACACCAAAACTATGGCTACACCTTC
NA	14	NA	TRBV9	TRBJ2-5	CASNLLGGLGPQYF	TGTGCCAGCAACCTACTAGGGGGTTTGGGGCCCCAGTACTTC
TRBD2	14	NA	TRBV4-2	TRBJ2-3	CASSQAGTTDTQYF	TGTGCCAGCAGTCAAGCGGGGACTACAGATACGCAGTATTTT
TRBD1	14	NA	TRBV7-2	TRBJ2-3	CASSLDRGGDTQYF	TGTGCCAGCAGCTTGGACAGGGGCGGAGATACGCAGTATTTT
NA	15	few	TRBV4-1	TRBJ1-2	CASSQVGPRDYGYTF	TGCGCCAGCAGCCAAGTTGGTCCGCGTGACTATGGCTACACCTTC
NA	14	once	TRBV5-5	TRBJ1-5	CASSAASSNQPQHF	TGTGCCAGCAGCGCCGCGTCTAGCAATCAGCCCCAGCATTTT
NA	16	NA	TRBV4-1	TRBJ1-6	CASSQEQGSGGSPLHF	TGCGCCAGCAGCCAAGAACAGGGAAGTGGAGGATCACCCCTCCACTTT
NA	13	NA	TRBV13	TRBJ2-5	CASSRTTQETQYF	TGTGCCAGCAGCCGGACTACTCAAGAGACCCAGTACTTC
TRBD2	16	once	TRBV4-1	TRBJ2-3	CASSQLGLARGDTQYF	TGCGCCAGCAGCCAATTGGGACTAGCACGCGGAGATACGCAGTATTTT
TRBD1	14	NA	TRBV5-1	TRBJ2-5	CASSLGDRVETQYF	TGCGCCAGCAGCTTGGGGGACAGGGTGGAGACCCAGTACTTC
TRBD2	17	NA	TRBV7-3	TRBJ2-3	CASSAGRVAGFPETQYF	TGTGCCAGCAGCGCCGGGAGGGTAGCGGGGTTCCCAGAAACGCAGTATTTT
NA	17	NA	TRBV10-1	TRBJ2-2	CATKHPLGRENTGELFF	TGCGCCACTAAACACCCGCTAGGCAGGGAAAACACCGGGGAGCTGTTTTTT
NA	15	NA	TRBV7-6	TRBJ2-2	CASSLALGAPGELFF	TGTGCCAGCAGCTTAGCCCTGGGGGCCCCCGGGGAGCTGTTTTTT
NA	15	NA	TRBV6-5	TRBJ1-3	CASSPLTSSGNTIYF	TGTGCCAGCAGTCCCCTCACTAGCTCTGGAAACACCATATATTTT